This is a list of T cell receptor beta chains from one sample in a study of blood T cell repertoires in COVID-19. Libraries were prepared by immunoSEQ multiplex PCR; TCRdb keeps only in-frame clonotypes and omits some of them. This sample has around 300,000 clones, with 75% to 95% found just once. Sequencing was carried out using PBMCs or T cells enriched from blood (not recorded which). Receptors were obtained from a young woman who had recovered from COVID-19. Both conserved end residues are part of each CDR3. A D gene is named only where the DNA matches it firmly. Clone size is given for some rows only: seen once, a few or many times, or a class if the clone is expanded.

.,TRBD2,TRBJ2-7,TRBV9,TGTGCCAGCAGTATAGAGCCGGGACTAGCTTACGAGCAGTACTTC,CASSIEPGLAYEQYF
.,TRBD2,TRBJ2-7,TRBV28,TGTGCCAGCAGTTTAGGCGGGACTAGCGGGGGCGGAGTAGAGCAGTACTTC,CASSLGGTSGGGVEQYF
.,TRBD1,TRBJ2-7,TRBV7-9,TGTGCCAGCAGTTCGGACAGGGTCGACGAGCAGTACTTC,CASSSDRVDEQYF
.,.,TRBJ2-5,TRBV9,TGTGCCAGCAGCCTGGGGGGGGCCGGTGAGACCCAGTACTTC,CASSLGGAGETQYF
once,.,TRBJ2-1,TRBV6-4,TGTGCCAGCAGTACCGAAGGGGACACCAATGAGCAGTTCTTC,CASSTEGDTNEQFF
once,.,TRBJ1-3,TRBV7-6,TGTGCCAGCAGTCCTGACAGGATCTCTGGAAACACCATATATTTT,CASSPDRISGNTIYF
.,.,TRBJ2-2,TRBV18,TGTGCCAGCTCACTTGGCCGCGGAAACACCGGGGAGCTGTTTTTT,CASSLGRGNTGELFF
.,.,TRBJ2-3,TRBV24-1,TGTGCCACCAGTCGGGAGAGCACAGATACGCAGTATTTT,CATSRESTDTQYF
.,.,TRBJ1-1,TRBV6-5,TGTGCCAGCAGGACAGTGAACACTGAAGCTTTCTTT,CASRTVNTEAFF
once,TRBD2,TRBJ2-5,TRBV3-1/TRBV3-2,TGTGCCAGCACCCACGGAATCGGACTAGCGGGCGACCAAGAGACCCAGTACTTC,CASTHGIGLAGDQETQYF
.,.,TRBJ1-1,TRBV30,TGTGCCTGGGGGTTGCGGGGTGAAGCTTTCTTT,CAWGLRGEAFF
few,TRBD1,TRBJ1-2,TRBV19,TGTGCCATCAGTACGGACGACAGGGGGCTAGGTGGCTACACCTTC,CAISTDDRGLGGYTF
.,.,TRBJ1-5,TRBV5-6,TGTGCCAGCAGCCCACAGGGCCTGGGTCAGCCCCAGCATTTT,CASSPQGLGQPQHF
.,TRBD2,TRBJ2-7,TRBV7-8,TGTGCCAGCAGCTTCGAGCGGGAGGGAAACTCCTACGAGCAGTACTTC,CASSFEREGNSYEQYF
once,.,TRBJ1-1,TRBV28,TGTGCCAGCAGTTTGGGGGGGAACATGAACACTGAAGCTTTCTTT,CASSLGGNMNTEAFF
.,.,TRBJ2-1,TRBV21-1,TGTGCCAGCAGCAAATGGAGGGCCTGGACTAGCGACAATGAGCAGTTCTTC,CASSKWRAWTSDNEQFF
.,TRBD2,TRBJ2-3,TRBV28,TGTGCCAGCAGTTTTCCTAGCGGGCTCACAGATACGCAGTATTTT,CASSFPSGLTDTQYF
.,TRBD1,TRBJ1-5,TRBV11-2,TGTGCCAGCAGCTTAGGGGAGGACAGGGCAGGACAGCCCCAGCATTTT,CASSLGEDRAGQPQHF
.,.,TRBJ1-1,TRBV10-1,TGCGCCAGCAGTGAAGACACCCCATCAAGTACTGAAGCTTTCTTT,CASSEDTPSSTEAFF
few,.,TRBJ2-7,TRBV7-9,TGTGCCAGCAGCTTTATGAGGGGGTCCTCCTACGAGCAGTACTTC,CASSFMRGSSYEQYF
.,TRBD1,TRBJ2-7,TRBV28,TGTGCCAGCAGTTTAACCGGGACAGGCCTCTCCTACGAGCAGTACTTC,CASSLTGTGLSYEQYF
.,TRBD2,TRBJ2-3,TRBV10-3,TGTGCCATCAGTGCCGCGGGACTAGCGGGTCCTAGCACAGATACGCAGTATTTT,CAISAAGLAGPSTDTQYF
.,.,TRBJ1-2,TRBV9,TGTGCCAGCAGCGTAGATTCAGGCTCTAACTATGGCTACACCTTC,CASSVDSGSNYGYTF
.,.,TRBJ2-7,TRBV7-9,TGTGCCAGCAGCTTAGGGACAGCCCGTGTGCAGTACTTC,CASSLGTARVQYF
.,.,TRBJ1-2,TRBV7-8,TGTGCCAGCACGAATGGTCTCACAGGGCAAGGCTACACCTTC,CASTNGLTGQGYTF
.,TRBD2,TRBJ2-5,TRBV29-1,TGCAGCGTCCGGACTAGCGGCCAAGAGACCCAGTACTTC,CSVRTSGQETQYF
.,.,TRBJ1-2,TRBV28,TGTGCCAGCAGTTCCCCTACAGGGAATAACTATGGCTACACCTTC,CASSSPTGNNYGYTF
.,TRBD1,TRBJ1-5,TRBV6-4,TGTGCCAGCATTAACAAGGGGGCGAACAATCAGCCCCAGCATTTT,CASINKGANNQPQHF
.,TRBD2,TRBJ2-4,TRBV3-1/TRBV3-2,TGTGCCAGCAGCCAAGATCGGCTAGCGGGAATTCAGTACTTC,CASSQDRLAGIQYF
.,TRBD2,TRBJ2-1,TRBV11-3,TGTGCCAGCAGCCCCAGCGGGAGGGCGAACAATGAGCAGTTCTTC,CASSPSGRANNEQFF
.,TRBD2,TRBJ2-7,TRBV30,TGTGCCTGTCGGACTAGCGGGGTTCTCTACGAGCAGTACTTC,CACRTSGVLYEQYF
.,.,TRBJ1-5,TRBV19,TGTGCCAGTAGTACCAACAGTGGCGAGCCCCAGCATTTT,CASSTNSGEPQHF
.,.,TRBJ1-1,TRBV7-7,TGTGCTAGCAGCTCACAGGAGAACACTGAAGCTTTCTTT,CASSSQENTEAFF
.,TRBD1,TRBJ1-2,TRBV30,TGTGCCTGGAGTGTAATTGCCGGACAGGAGGATGGCTACACCTTC,CAWSVIAGQEDGYTF
.,.,TRBJ2-7,TRBV11-2,TGTGCCAGCAGCTCCAGGGCTGAAGAGCAGTACTTC,CASSSRAEEQYF
.,.,TRBJ1-5,TRBV19,TGTGCCAGTAGTACCCTGACACAATTCAATCAGCCCCAGCATTTT,CASSTLTQFNQPQHF
.,.,TRBJ2-2,TRBV18,TGTGCCAGCTCACCACCGGCAGGGTGGGCGACCGGGGAGCTGTTTTTT,CASSPPAGWATGELFF
.,.,TRBJ2-1,TRBV5-1,TGCGCCAGCAGCTCAACAAACAGGGTGGATGAGCAGTTCTTC,CASSSTNRVDEQFF
.,TRBD2,TRBJ2-1,TRBV11-3,TGTGCCAGCAGCTTAACCGGGACTAGCGGTTACAATGAGCAGTTCTTC,CASSLTGTSGYNEQFF
.,TRBD2,TRBJ2-1,TRBV5-4,TGTGCCAGCAGACGGACTAGTCGTACTGAGCAGTTCTTC,CASRRTSRTEQFF
once,TRBD2,TRBJ2-5,TRBV5-4,TGTGCCAGCAGCTTAGGGGGACTAGCGGGGAAAGAGACCCAGTACTTC,CASSLGGLAGKETQYF
.,TRBD1,TRBJ1-2,TRBV19,TGTGCCACCCGGACAGGCGCAGTCGGCTACACCTTC,CATRTGAVGYTF
.,.,TRBJ2-2,TRBV25-1,TGTGCCAGCAGGAAGGACAGAAACACCGGGGAGCTGTTTTTT,CASRKDRNTGELFF
.,.,TRBJ1-1,TRBV9,TGTGCCAGCAGCGTAGTACAGGGTGTCACTGAAGCTTTCTTT,CASSVVQGVTEAFF
.,.,TRBJ2-1,TRBV24-1,TGTGCCACCGACGAGGGGGACACCAATGAGCAGTTCTTC,CATDEGDTNEQFF
.,.,TRBJ2-1,TRBV10-3,TGTGCCATCAGTGAGTCTCGGGACACAGGCGCCTACAATGAGCAGTTCTTC,CAISESRDTGAYNEQFF